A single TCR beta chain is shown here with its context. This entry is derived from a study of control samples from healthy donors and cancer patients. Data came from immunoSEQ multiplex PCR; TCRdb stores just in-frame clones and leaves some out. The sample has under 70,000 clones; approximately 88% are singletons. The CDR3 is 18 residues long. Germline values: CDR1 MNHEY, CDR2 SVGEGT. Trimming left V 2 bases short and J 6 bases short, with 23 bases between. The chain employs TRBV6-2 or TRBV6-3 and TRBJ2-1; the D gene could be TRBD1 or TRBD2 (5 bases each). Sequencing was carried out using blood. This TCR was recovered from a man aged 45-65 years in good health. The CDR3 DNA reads TGTGCCAGCAGTTACCTGCGACGGGGCACTCCGGGCGGCAATGAGCAGTTCTTC. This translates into CASSYLRRGTPGGNEQFF.